These 17 T cell receptor beta chains share one sample of origin, sequenced in a study of blood T cell repertoires in COVID-19. The data were produced by immunoSEQ multiplex PCR, yet TCRdb's version contains in-frame clones alone and is incomplete. The data contain 300,000 to 400,000 clones, around 87% of them singletons. Input material: peripheral blood. Source of these receptors: a woman aged 50 to 60 who had recovered from COVID-19.

This clone was counted only a few times. The chain has TRBV7-9 and TRBJ2-1; a possible D gene is TRBD1 (5 bases). V lost 2 bases and J 2 bases, leaving 10 bases between the germline ends. The CDR3 has 15 residues. CDR1 SEHNR and CDR2 FQNEAQ come from the germline V gene (reference sequence). The CDR3 loop reads CASSLKAGTYNEQFF. DNA of the CDR3: TGTGCCAGCAGCTTAAAGGCAGGGACCTACAATGAGCAGTTCTTC.

This rearrangement joins TRBV7-2 to TRBJ1-1, with a tentative D call TRBD1 (5 bases). Germline assignment: CDR1 SGHTA and CDR2 FQGNSA. V lost 5 bases to trimming and J lost 6 bases, with 13 bases between them. This CDR3 spans 13 amino acids. The CDR3 loop reads CASSLDSTSEAFF. For the CDR3, the DNA is TGTGCCAGCAGCCTTGACAGCACTTCTGAAGCTTTCTTT.

The V call is TRBV2, the J call TRBJ1-5, with D perhaps matching TRBD1 (5 bases). Germline values: CDR1 SNHLY, CDR2 FYNNEI. The CDR3 is made up of 15 amino acids. V lost 8 bases and J lost 2, with 16 bases in between. The CDR3: CASQDTPGGNQPQHF. The CDR3 nucleotides read TGTGCCAGCCAGGACACCCCCGGTGGCAATCAGCCCCAGCATTTT. Full variable domain (rest looked up from reference TRBV2 and TRBJ1-5): EPEVTQTPSHQVTQMGQEVILRCVPISNHLYFYWYRQILGQKVEFLVSFYNNEISEKSEIFDDQFSVERPDGSNFTLKIRSTKLEDSAMYFCASQDTPGGNQPQHFGDGTRLSIL.

This chain links TRBV20-1 with TRBJ2-7; 9 bases match TRBD2. This CDR3 comprises 14 residues. Germline-derived CDR1 and CDR2 are DFQATT and SNEGSKA (reference sequence). Trimming at V came to 3 bases and at J to 6 bases, leaving 9 bases not matched to a gene. DNA for the CDR3: TGCAGTGCTAGTTATCTAGCGGGAAGACGCGAGCAGTACTTC. As protein: CSASYLAGRREQYF.

V usage is TRBV2 and J usage is TRBJ2-2; D not resolved. In germline, CDR1 is SNHLY, CDR2 FYNNEI. Trimming took 5 bases from V and 1 from J, leaving 14 bases between them. The CDR3 is 16 amino acids. The CDR3, as DNA: TGTGCCAGCAGTACTCTCGAACCGCAGAACACCGGGGAGCTGTTTTTT. Protein: CASSTLEPQNTGELFF.

The chain carries TRBV27 and TRBJ1-1; the match to TRBD1 covers 7 bases. The germline V gene encodes CDR1 MNHEY and CDR2 SMNVEV (reference sequence). The ends lost 0 bases at V and 12 bases at J; junction bases unmatched: 7. CDR3 length: 13 amino acids. The CDR3 DNA reads TGTGCCAGCAGTTTATCCCAGACAGGGTTGACTTTCTTT. It yields the protein CASSLSQTGLTFF.

This clone was found once. The V and J genes are TRBV30 and TRBJ2-2, with D hard to call. Germline assignment: CDR1 GTSNPN and CDR2 SVGIG (reference sequence). V lost 5 bases and J 3 bases, leaving 13 bases between the germline ends. The CDR3 is made up of 14 amino acids. The chain's CDR3 is CAWRFFVDTGELFF. As DNA, the CDR3 is TGTGCCTGGCGCTTCTTCGTAGACACCGGGGAGCTGTTTTTT.

The gene calls are TRBV14 and TRBJ2-3, with D perhaps TRBD2 (6 bases). In germline, CDR1 is SGHDN, CDR2 FVKESK. The CDR3 covers 16 residues. Trimming removed 4 bases at V and 0 bases at J, with 14 bases between. The CDR3 reads CASSPMGGVSTDTQYF. CDR3 nucleotide sequence: TGTGCCAGCAGCCCGATGGGCGGGGTGAGCACAGATACGCAGTATTTT.

This clone was detected only a few times. The J gene is TRBJ1-1, the V gene TRBV5-6; no firm D call. Trimming left V 4 bases short and J 1 base short, with 14 bases between. Germline CDR1 SGHDT, CDR2 YYEEEE. This CDR3 spans 15 amino acids. The CDR3 DNA sequence: TGTGCCAGCAGCCTGCCCCGGGGAGCGAACACTGAAGCTTTCTTT. It translates to CASSLPRGANTEAFF.

This chain links TRBV12-3 or TRBV12-4 with TRBJ2-3; the D is unclear. V gave up 10 bases and J gave up 6 bases, with 11 bases separating them. CDR3 size: 11 residues. The CDR3 loop reads CATARADTQYF. For the CDR3, the DNA is TGTGCCACCGCGAGAGCGGATACGCAGTATTTT.

In regard to this clone: Other nucleotide sequences from this sample produce the same CDR3. Here the CDR3 DNA reads TGTGCCTGGACTCCGAGGACAGGCCGCTCCCAGCCCCAGCATTTT. Translation gives CAWTPRTGRSQPQHF. The chain recombines TRBV30 with TRBJ1-5; 7 bases are shared with TRBD1. Germline CDR1 is GTSNPN and CDR2 is SVGIG (reference sequence). Trimming took 4 bases from V and 7 from J; bases not matched to a gene: 13. This CDR3 contains 15 residues.

The chain employs TRBV11-1 and TRBJ2-1; D might be TRBD1 (6 bases). Germline lookup yields CDR1 SGHAT and CDR2 FQDESV (reference sequence). This CDR3 spans 13 amino acids. V lost 4 bases and J lost 9, with 13 bases in between. The CDR3 DNA is TGTGCCAGCAGCTCGAACAGGGCGTTTGAGCAGTTCTTC. Its translation: CASSSNRAFEQFF.

This clone was recorded only once. V is TRBV30 and J is TRBJ1-2, with D unresolved. The ends were cut back, 0 bases at V and 8 bases at J, with 13 bases in the middle. CDR3 length equals 13 residues. Germline CDR1 is GTSNPN and CDR2 is SVGIG (reference sequence). The CDR3 here is CAWSVRGGKGYTF. Here the CDR3 DNA reads TGTGCCTGGAGTGTTCGGGGAGGAAAAGGCTACACCTTC.

This clone was picked up many times. The chain links TRBV4-3 to TRBJ1-1; TRBD1 is a possible D gene (5 bases). The V end was cut by 0 bases, the J end by 4 bases, with 6 bases between. The CDR3 is 13 amino acids. The germline CDR1 and CDR2 sequences are LGHNA and YSLEER. CDR3 loop: CASSQERGTEAFF. The CDR3 DNA sequence: TGCGCCAGCAGCCAAGAAAGGGGCACTGAAGCTTTCTTT.

This chain links TRBV5-1 with TRBJ1-4; D unclear. The length of the CDR3 is 14 residues. The V gene lost 5 bases and the J gene lost 0 bases, with 8 bases spanning the gap. Germline V CDR1 and CDR2: SGHRS, YFSETQ. The CDR3 DNA reads TGCGCCAGCAGTAAAACAGCAACTAATGAAAAACTGTTTTTT. Translation gives CASSKTATNEKLFF.

As regards this clone: The sample holds other DNA sequences that translate to the same CDR3. The J gene is TRBJ2-3, the V gene TRBV7-2; D unclear. The CDR3 totals 15 residues. The ends were cut back, 6 bases at V and 1 base at J, with 14 bases in the middle. CDR1 and CDR2 from the germline V gene are SGHTA and FQGNSA. CDR3 residues: CASSLEGVGTDTQYF. CDR3 nucleotides: TGTGCCAGCAGTCTAGAAGGTGTGGGCACAGATACGCAGTATTTT. Variable domain in full (rest from reference TRBV7-2 and TRBJ2-3): GAGVSQSPSNKVTEKGKDVELRCDPISGHTALYWYRQSLGQGLEFLIYFQGNSAPDKSGLPSDRFSAERTGGSVSTLTIQRTQQEDSAVYLCASSLEGVGTDTQYFGPGTRLTVL.

The chain is built from TRBV7-2 and TRBJ2-2, with 12 bases aligning to TRBD1. Germline V CDR1 and CDR2: SGHTA, FQGNSA. V shed 6 bases and J 4 bases; nucleotides not matched to a gene: 9. The CDR3 runs to 17 residues. CDR3 amino acids: CASSSPGQGAGTGELFF. The CDR3 DNA follows: TGTGCCAGCAGTTCCCCGGGACAGGGGGCAGGCACCGGGGAGCTGTTTTTT.